A single sample is the source of the 23 T cell receptor beta chains below, sequenced in a study of shared clonotypes between healthy human individuals. Sequenced by immunoSEQ multiplex PCR; TCRdb stores in-frame clones only, minus some. The table has about 1 million clones, about 70% seen once. Input material: memory CD4+ T cells sorted from blood. Subset described: CD45RA-negative fraction. These receptor sequences come from a man younger than 30 in good health.

The genes are TRBV7-2 and TRBJ2-7, with 9 positions matching TRBD2. Germline trimming cut 8 bases from V and 6 bases from J; bases unmatched to any gene: 5. Germline V gene data show CDR1 as SGHTA and CDR2 as FQGNSA. The CDR3 length is 12 residues. CDR3 amino acids: CASGGREGEQYF. Written as DNA, the CDR3 is TGTGCCAGCGGCGGGCGGGAGGGCGAGCAGTACTTC.

The chain is built from TRBV25-1 and TRBJ1-2; TRBD1 matches at 12 bases. Germline V CDR1 and CDR2: MGHDK, SYGVNS. V was clipped by 8 bases and J by 8 bases; unmatched bases: 18. This CDR3 spans 17 amino acids. CDR3: CASLNLGTGGFFWGYTF. In DNA, the CDR3 is TGTGCCAGCCTAAACCTAGGGACAGGGGGCTTCTTTTGGGGCTACACCTTC.

The CDR3 is CASSNGSRDRDYEQYF. In DNA, the CDR3 is TGTGCCAGCAGCAATGGGTCCCGGGACAGGGATTACGAGCAGTACTTC. The J gene is TRBJ2-7, the V gene TRBV21-1; no DNA check was done on the table's D call, TRBD1. TRBV21-1 is assigned pseudogene status. CDR3 size: 16 residues.

The sample holds a few counts of this clone. This sample also contains other DNA sequences that code for the same CDR3. This chain uses TRBV9 with TRBJ1-6, with D perhaps TRBD1 (6 bases). Looked up from germline, CDR1 is SGDLS and CDR2 is YYNGEE. This CDR3 comprises 15 residues. Trimming left V 0 bases short and J 7 bases short, with 11 bases between. The CDR3 protein is CASSVVGGTNSPLHF. The CDR3 DNA is TGTGCCAGCAGCGTAGTCGGGGGCACGAATTCACCCCTCCACTTT.

The chain is built from TRBV5-1 and TRBJ2-5, with 10 bases matching TRBD2. CDR3 size: 16 residues. V shed 2 bases and J 4 bases; nucleotides not matched to a gene: 8. Germline CDR1 reads SGHRS; CDR2 reads YFSETQ. The CDR3: CASSFSGGAVGETQYF. The CDR3 DNA reads as TGCGCCAGCAGCTTCAGCGGGGGGGCCGTAGGAGAGACCCAGTACTTC.

The chain couples TRBV19 to TRBJ1-2, with D maybe TRBD1 (6 bases). Trimming left V 4 bases short and J 5 bases short, with 11 bases between. The length of the CDR3 is 13 residues. Germline V gene lookup returns CDR1 LNHDA and CDR2 SQIVND (reference sequence). The CDR3, as DNA: TGTGCCAGTAGTACCGAGCAGGGGTATGGCTACACCTTC. As protein: CASSTEQGYGYTF. Full variable domain (rest looked up from reference TRBV19 and TRBJ1-2): DGGITQSPKYLFRKEGQNVTLSCEQNLNHDAMYWYRQDPGQGLRLIYYSQIVNDFQKGDIAEGYSVSREKKESFPLTVTSAQKNPTAFYLCASSTEQGYGYTFGSGTRLTVV.

V usage is TRBV5-4 and J usage is TRBJ1-3; D gene unclear. Per germline, CDR1 SGHNT and CDR2 YYREEE (reference sequence). V was clipped by 0 bases and J by 9 bases, with 13 bases between them. The CDR3 covers 14 residues. This chain's CDR3 is CASSLAGMVSTIYF. The CDR3, as DNA: TGTGCCAGCAGCTTGGCCGGGATGGTGAGCACCATATATTTT.

The chain is built from TRBV6-4 and TRBJ2-2, with 7 bases lining up with TRBD2. The CDR3 loop spans 15 amino acids. With V trimmed by 8 bases and J by 2 bases, 8 bases remained unmatched. CDR1 and CDR2 (germline): MRHNA, SNTAGT. The CDR3 DNA is TGTGCCAGCGGTACCGGGACTACAAACACCGGGGAGCTGTTTTTT. Encoded protein: CASGTGTTNTGELFF.

The genes are TRBV5-1 and TRBJ2-3; D may be TRBD1 (5 bases). Germline lookup yields CDR1 SGHRS and CDR2 YFSETQ. The CDR3 loop spans 17 amino acids. V lost 0 bases and J 0 bases, leaving 14 bases between the germline ends. The CDR3 nucleotides are TGCGCCAGCAGCTTGGTAGTTTTAGGGGCCAGCACAGATACGCAGTATTTT. Translated, it gives CASSLVVLGASTDTQYF.

The chain is built from TRBV5-4 and TRBJ2-2, with D perhaps matching TRBD1 (6 bases). The germline V gene has CDR1 SGHNT and CDR2 YYREEE (reference sequence). The CDR3 contains 16 residues. The ends were cut back, 4 bases at V and 4 bases at J, with 17 bases in the middle. The CDR3 protein is CASSLASRGPTGELFF. The CDR3 coding sequence is TGTGCCAGCAGCCTGGCGTCCAGGGGCCCCACCGGGGAGCTGTTTTTT. The full variable domain, its missing parts supplied by reference TRBV5-4 and TRBJ2-2, is ETGVTQSPTHLIKTRGQQVTLRCSSQSGHNTVSWYQQALGQGPQFIFQYYREEENGRGNFPPRFSGLQFPNYSSELNVNALELDDSALYLCASSLASRGPTGELFFGEGSRLTVL.

The chain uses TRBV6-1 and TRBJ2-7, with a tentative D call TRBD1 (5 bases). Germline CDR1 MNHNS, CDR2 SASEGT. The CDR3 extends over 13 amino acids. The V and J ends lost 6 bases and 3 bases respectively, with 12 bases between them. Written as DNA, the CDR3 is TGTGCCAGCAGCCAAAGACAGAACTACGAGCAGTACTTC. Protein sequence: CASSQRQNYEQYF.

V gene TRBV18 combines with J gene TRBJ1-2, with 7 bases that match TRBD1. CDR1 is KGHSH, CDR2 LQKENI, per germline. The CDR3 loop spans 14 amino acids. V gave up 2 bases and J gave up 2 bases; unmatched junction bases: 2. The CDR3 bases are TGTGCCAGCTCACCAACGACAGGGAACTATGGCTACACCTTC. It codes for CASSPTTGNYGYTF. Full variable domain (remainder filled in from reference TRBV18 and TRBJ1-2): NAGVMQNPRHLVRRRGQEARLRCSPMKGHSHVYWYRQLPEEGLKFMVYLQKENIIDESGMPKERFSAEFPKEGPSILRIQQVVRGDSAAYFCASSPTTGNYGYTFGSGTRLTVV.

This clone has just a few counts. V gene TRBV7-2 combines with J gene TRBJ2-2; D is ambiguous. Trimming removed 1 base at V and 4 bases at J, with 7 bases between. Germline V CDR1 and CDR2: SGHTA, FQGNSA. The CDR3 consists of 14 residues. The CDR3 DNA follows: TGTGCCAGCAGCTTAGGGGCTATCACCGGGGAGCTGTTTTTT. As protein: CASSLGAITGELFF.

The chain combines TRBV7-6 with TRBJ1-2; tentatively, D is TRBD1 (5 bases). This CDR3 has 13 residues. Between the trimmed V and J ends, which lost 0 bases and 8 bases, there was a span of 10 bases. Germline CDR1 reads SGHVS; CDR2 reads FNYEAQ. CDR3 DNA sequence: TGTGCCAGCAGCTTAGCTGCGGGGGGAGGCTACACCTTC. It yields the protein CASSLAAGGGYTF.

The chain combines TRBV7-2 with TRBJ2-1; a possible D gene is TRBD2 (6 bases). The V and J ends lost 5 bases and 0 bases respectively, with 17 bases between them. CDR1 is SGHTA, CDR2 FQGNSA, per germline. The CDR3 has 17 residues. The CDR3 DNA is TGTGCCAGCAGCCCCTTGGGGACTCTAAGCTCCTACAATGAGCAGTTCTTC. Translation gives CASSPLGTLSSYNEQFF.

The J gene is TRBJ2-2, the V gene TRBV14; 11 bases line up with TRBD2. The CDR3 is 15 amino acids. V gave up 4 bases and J gave up 4 bases; unmatched junction bases: 2. Germline V lookup: CDR1 SGHDN, CDR2 FVKESK. The CDR3 protein is CASSPTSGGTGELFF. CDR3 DNA sequence: TGTGCCAGCAGCCCTACTAGCGGGGGCACCGGGGAGCTGTTTTTT.

Details on this clone: Other DNA sequences from this sample encode an identical CDR3 as well. V gene TRBV7-9 combines with J gene TRBJ2-1; a weak D match, TRBD2 (5 bases). Germline V gene lookup returns CDR1 SEHNR and CDR2 FQNEAQ (reference sequence). Trimming cost V 3 bases and J 7 bases, with 10 bases left between them. The length of the CDR3 is 13 residues. This CDR3 is CASSLGSGNEQFF. CDR3 coding DNA: TGTGCCAGCAGCTTGGGCAGCGGAAATGAGCAGTTCTTC.

The rearrangement uses TRBV25-1 and TRBJ1-4; D uncertain. This CDR3 has 15 residues. V gave up 5 bases and J gave up 0 bases, with 10 bases separating them. Germline-derived CDR1 and CDR2 are MGHDK and SYGVNS. The CDR3 here is CASSKESTTNEKLFF. DNA of the CDR3: TGTGCCAGCAGTAAGGAATCTACAACTAATGAAAAACTGTTTTTT.

The chain links TRBV25-1 to TRBJ2-5, with D possibly being TRBD1 (6 bases). Per the germline V gene, CDR1 is MGHDK and CDR2 is SYGVNS. V gave up 5 bases and J gave up 3 bases, with 13 bases separating them. The CDR3 has 14 residues. CDR3 DNA sequence: TGTGCCAGCAGTAGACCTGGACAGAAAGAGACCCAGTACTTC. The encoded protein is CASSRPGQKETQYF.

The chain links TRBV30 to TRBJ2-7, with a possible D match to TRBD2 (7 bases). V lost 3 bases, J lost 7 bases, and 16 bases lay in between. CDR1 GTSNPN and CDR2 SVGIG come from the germline V gene (reference sequence). This CDR3 comprises 13 residues. Written as DNA, the CDR3 is TGTGCCTGGAGGGCGGGCAGGGGAGGGGAGCAGTACTTC. Translating it yields CAWRAGRGGEQYF. The full variable domain, its missing parts supplied by reference TRBV30 and TRBJ2-7, is SQTIHQWPATLVQPVGSPLSLECTVEGTSNPNLYWYRQAAGRGLQLLFYSVGIGQISSEVPQNLSASRPQDRQFILSSKKLLLSDSGFYLCAWRAGRGGEQYFGPGTRLTVT.

The CDR3 nucleotides are TGCGCCAGCAGCCAAGGACCGTTGACGGGAGGTCGGCAAGAGACCCAGTACTTC. Encoded protein: CASSQGPLTGGRQETQYF. The chain carries TRBV4-3 and TRBJ2-5; TRBD2 aligns across 7 bases. Per the germline V gene, CDR1 is LGHNA and CDR2 is YSLEER. The CDR3 is 18 residues long. Trimming at V came to 1 base and at J to 2 bases, leaving 13 bases not matched to a gene.

V usage is TRBV28 and J usage is TRBJ2-7, with 8 bases matching TRBD1. Germline CDR1 MDHEN, CDR2 SYDVKM. CDR3 length equals 12 residues. V shed 9 bases and J 4 bases; nucleotides not matched to a gene: 5. In DNA, the CDR3 is TGTGCCAGTCGACAGGGGTCGTACGAGCAGTACTTC. Translating gives CASRQGSYEQYF.

The gene calls are TRBV29-1 and TRBJ2-3, with TRBD2 as a possible D gene (6 bases). The ends were cut back, 2 bases at V and 6 bases at J, with 12 bases in the middle. The CDR3 covers 13 residues. Looked up from germline, CDR1 is SQVTM and CDR2 is ANQGSEA. The CDR3 here is CSVERGRSDTQYF. The CDR3 region has the DNA TGCAGCGTTGAACGGGGGAGATCTGATACGCAGTATTTT.